This TCR beta chain was captured by sequencing in a study of cytomegalovirus exposure and HLA in healthy donors. PCR amplification relied on 60 Vbeta primers (plus 13 Jbeta primers). Sequenced by immunoSEQ multiplex PCR; TCRdb stores in-frame clones only, minus some. The table includes over 150,000 clones, about three quarters detected once. The source material was PBMCs. The sequence came from a middle-aged woman in good health and CMV-seropositive.

The CDR3 reads CASSSVGDSGEQYF. The CDR3 bases are TGTGCCAGCAGTTCAGTAGGGGACTCTGGAGAGCAGTACTTC. This chain connects TRBV6-5 to TRBJ2-7; a possible D gene is TRBD2 (6 bases). This CDR3 is built from 14 residues. The V gene's germline CDR1 is MNHEY and CDR2 SVGAGI. Between the trimmed V and J ends, which lost 4 bases and 7 bases, there was a span of 17 bases.